The 26 T cell receptor beta chains listed next were all sequenced from one sample in a study of control samples from healthy donors and cancer patients. The assay was immunoSEQ multiplex PCR, and TCRdb's table has in-frame clones only and misses some. The sample has roughly 73,000 clones; around 92% are singletons. Source material: blood. These receptor sequences come from a woman aged 55-69 years in good health.

V and J are TRBV7-3 and TRBJ2-1; D remains ambiguous. CDR1 SGHTA and CDR2 FQGTGA come from the germline V gene. V was trimmed by 2 bases and J by 0 bases, leaving 14 bases between them. The CDR3 is 17 amino acids. In nucleotides, the CDR3 is TGTGCCAGCAGCTTAGTCTCGACCCCGGGCTCCTACAATGAGCAGTTCTTC. Translated, it gives CASSLVSTPGSYNEQFF.

This clone has just one count. V gene TRBV7-8 combines with J gene TRBJ2-2; 10 bases agree with TRBD2. In germline, CDR1 is SGHVS, CDR2 FQNEAQ. Trimming removed 5 bases from V and 1 base from J; junction bases left unmatched: 4. This CDR3 spans 16 amino acids. This CDR3 is CASSRRLAGNTGELFF. As DNA, the CDR3 is TGTGCCAGCAGCCGCAGACTAGCGGGGAACACCGGGGAGCTGTTTTTT.

V gene TRBV19 combines with J gene TRBJ2-7; 11 bases agree with TRBD2. CDR3 size: 16 residues. Germline-derived CDR1 and CDR2 are LNHDA and SQIVND (reference sequence). The J segment lost 2 bases and the V segment lost 4 bases, leaving 7 bases of the junction unmatched. CDR3 amino acids: CASSTLGTSGTYEQYF. For the CDR3, the DNA is TGTGCCAGTAGTACTCTCGGGACTAGCGGCACCTACGAGCAGTACTTC.

This clone was observed a single time. The chain couples TRBV7-2 to TRBJ2-1; TRBD2 matches at 7 bases. This CDR3 has 16 residues. Germline loops: CDR1 SGHTA, CDR2 FQGNSA. Trimming took 2 bases from V and 4 from J; bases not matched to a gene: 8. The CDR3 DNA is TGTGCCAGCAGCTTACTTGGGACTATCGCTTACAATGAGCAGTTCTTC. Translation gives CASSLLGTIAYNEQFF.

The chain uses TRBV9 and TRBJ1-4; no firm D call. V shed 5 bases and J shed 12 bases, with 20 bases lying between them. This CDR3 is built from 14 residues. The V gene's germline CDR1 is SGDLS and CDR2 YYNGEE. The DNA of the CDR3 is TGTGCCAGCAGTACCGGGCCGGAGGGTTGGCAACTGTTTTTT. Translated: CASSTGPEGWQLFF.

This chain joins TRBV19 and TRBJ1-3; D is undetermined. Germline V gene data show CDR1 as LNHDA and CDR2 as SQIVND (reference sequence). The CDR3 is 13 amino acids. V was shortened by 5 bases and J by 0 bases, with 5 bases between the two germline ends. This CDR3 is CASSVFSGNTIYF. Written as DNA, the CDR3 is TGTGCCAGTAGTGTGTTCTCTGGAAACACCATATATTTT.

J is TRBJ2-1 and V is TRBV9; the D is unclear. Trimming removed 7 bases at V and 7 bases at J, with 9 bases between. The CDR3 is 11 amino acids. Germline lookup yields CDR1 SGDLS and CDR2 YYNGEE. This CDR3 is CASARANEQFF. Here the CDR3 DNA reads TGTGCCAGCGCCCGGGCGAATGAGCAGTTCTTC. The variable domain in full, completed from reference TRBV9 and TRBJ2-1, reads DSGVTQTPKHLITATGQRVTLRCSPRSGDLSVYWYQQSLDQGLQFLIQYYNGEERAKGNILERFSAQQFPDLHSELNLSSLELGDSALYFCASARANEQFFGPGTRLTVL.

The CDR3 sequence: CAAGNTDQETQYF. The CDR3 region has the DNA TGTGCCGCCGGAAACACCGATCAAGAGACCCAGTACTTC. V and J are TRBV10-3 and TRBJ2-5; unclear D gene. Germline lookup yields CDR1 ENHRY and CDR2 SYGVKD. CDR3 length: 13 amino acids. The V and J ends lost 11 bases and 2 bases respectively, with 15 bases between them.

V and J are TRBV11-2 and TRBJ1-2; D not certain. Trimming left V 5 bases short and J 6 bases short, with 22 bases between. CDR3 length equals 16 residues. Germline CDR1 reads SGHAT; CDR2 reads FQNNGV. The chain's CDR3 is CASSRGFTVSNNGYTF. The CDR3 bases are TGTGCCAGCAGCCGCGGCTTTACAGTGAGCAATAATGGCTACACCTTC.

This clone was observed a handful of times. The V call is TRBV28, the J call TRBJ1-6; 8 nucleotides match TRBD1. The J segment lost 7 bases and the V segment lost 5 bases, leaving 7 bases of the junction unmatched. The CDR3 has 15 residues. Germline V gene lookup returns CDR1 MDHEN and CDR2 SYDVKM. The CDR3 spells CASSLGQGSNSPLHF. The CDR3 DNA is TGTGCCAGCAGTCTAGGACAGGGATCAAATTCACCCCTCCACTTT. Variable domain in full (rest from reference TRBV28 and TRBJ1-6): DVKVTQSSRYLVKRTGEKVFLECVQDMDHENMFWYRQDPGLGLRLIYFSYDVKMKEKGDIPEGYSVSREKKERFSLILESASTNQTSMYLCASSLGQGSNSPLHFGNGTRLTVT.

This rearrangement joins TRBV4-2 to TRBJ2-3; the match to TRBD2 covers 10 bases. The CDR3 covers 17 residues. J gave up 3 bases and V 0 bases, and 6 bases lay outside the gene matches. Germline loops: CDR1 LGHNA, CDR2 YNFKEQ. CDR3 sequence: CASSQDRGSGRTDTQYF. DNA of the CDR3: TGTGCCAGCAGCCAAGATAGGGGTAGCGGGAGGACAGATACGCAGTATTTT.

The chain joins TRBV6-6 to TRBJ1-3; a possible D gene is TRBD1 (5 bases). Germline V gene data show CDR1 as MNHNY and CDR2 as SVGAGI (reference sequence). V was trimmed by 4 bases and J by 7 bases, leaving 17 bases between them. The CDR3 length is 15 residues. CDR3 sequence (DNA): TGTGCCAGCAGTTGGGGGACCCCGGAGGGCAACACCATATATTTT. Protein: CASSWGTPEGNTIYF.

The chain links TRBV24-1 to TRBJ2-2, with 10 bases that match TRBD1. The length of the CDR3 is 16 residues. The germline V gene encodes CDR1 KGHDR and CDR2 SFDVKD. V trimming: 6 bases; J trimming: 0 bases; junction bases outside the gene matches: 3. This CDR3 is CATSQGQGSNTGELFF. In DNA form, the CDR3 reads TGTGCCACCAGTCAGGGACAGGGGTCGAACACCGGGGAGCTGTTTTTT.

The chain recombines TRBV7-2 with TRBJ2-7; D may match TRBD1 or TRBD2 (5 bases each). Germline lookup yields CDR1 SGHTA and CDR2 FQGNSA. Trimming stripped 2 bases from V and 7 bases from J, with 21 bases between. CDR3 length: 16 residues. CDR3 DNA sequence: TGTGCCAGCAGCTTAAGACCGACGGGATGGGGGTGGGAGCAGTACTTC. Translated: CASSLRPTGWGWEQYF.

The gene calls are TRBV19 and TRBJ2-1, with D unclear. Trimming shortened V by 0 bases and J by 8 bases, and 8 bases separated the two germline ends. CDR3 length equals 13 residues. The germline V gene encodes CDR1 LNHDA and CDR2 SQIVND (reference sequence). The chain's CDR3 is CASSIDRGDEQFF. CDR3 coding DNA: TGTGCCAGTAGTATAGATCGCGGAGATGAGCAGTTCTTC.

The V gene is TRBV11-2, the J gene TRBJ2-7, with 8 bases lining up with TRBD2. V trimming: 4 bases; J trimming: 4 bases; junction bases outside the gene matches: 18. CDR1 and CDR2 (germline): SGHAT, FQNNGV. The CDR3 contains 18 residues. CDR3 DNA sequence: TGTGCCAGCAGCTCCAACCATAATTCCGGGACTAGATCTTACGAGCAGTACTTC. This gives the protein CASSSNHNSGTRSYEQYF.

This chain uses TRBV3-1 (or the pseudogene TRBV3-2) with TRBJ1-2; D is unclear. CDR1 and CDR2 (germline): LGHDT, YNNKEL (reference sequence). This CDR3 contains 13 residues. V gave up 1 base and J gave up 5 bases, with 8 bases separating them. The CDR3 loop reads CASSQAREYGYTF. The CDR3 nucleotides are TGTGCCAGCAGCCAAGCGAGGGAATATGGCTACACCTTC.

The chain combines TRBV6-5 with TRBJ2-1; 7 positions match TRBD1. The germline V gene encodes CDR1 MNHEY and CDR2 SVGAGI. Losses at the gene ends were 6 bases for V and 0 bases for J; bases not matched to a gene: 5. The CDR3 length is 15 residues. The CDR3 is CASRVTGNSYNEQFF. Here the CDR3 DNA reads TGTGCCAGCAGAGTGACAGGGAACTCCTACAATGAGCAGTTCTTC.

This chain links TRBV5-1 with TRBJ2-6, with 7 bases lining up with TRBD1. Trimming cost V 2 bases and J 2 bases; bases outside gene matches: 4. Germline V CDR1 and CDR2: SGHRS, YFSETQ. This CDR3 is built from 16 residues. CDR3 protein: CASSFTGVAGANVLTF. CDR3 DNA: TGCGCCAGCAGCTTCACAGGGGTGGCTGGGGCCAACGTCCTGACTTTC.

The rearrangement joins TRBV28 to TRBJ2-4; TRBD1 matches at 12 bases. The CDR3 is 15 residues long. Looked up from germline, CDR1 is MDHEN and CDR2 is SYDVKM. The V gene end was trimmed by 5 bases and the J gene end by 6 bases; junction bases not matched to a gene: 5. CDR3 amino acids: CASSGTGGGRNIQYF. The DNA for the CDR3 is TGTGCCAGCAGTGGGACAGGGGGCGGTAGAAACATTCAGTACTTC.

In its sample, this clone was seen once. The genes are TRBV18 and TRBJ2-2, with TRBD1 matching 10 bases. Per germline, CDR1 KGHSH and CDR2 LQKENI. V shed 3 bases and J 5 bases; nucleotides not matched to a gene: 9. The CDR3 length is 17 residues. The CDR3 bases are TGTGCCAGCTCACCCTACTACCGGGACAGGGGAACCGGGGAGCTGTTTTTT. It encodes CASSPYYRDRGTGELFF.

This chain joins TRBV7-2 and TRBJ2-6; either TRBD1 or TRBD2 may supply D (6 bases each). This CDR3 region has 16 residues. V gave up 2 bases and J gave up 4 bases, with 12 bases separating them. From germline, CDR1 is SGHTA and CDR2 FQGNSA. As DNA, the CDR3 is TGTGCCAGCAGCTTACGAACGGGGGCCGGGGCCAACGTCCTGACTTTC. Translated: CASSLRTGAGANVLTF.

V usage is TRBV5-4 and J usage is TRBJ1-6, with D perhaps TRBD1 (6 bases). The length of the CDR3 is 14 residues. V shed 0 bases and J shed 7 bases, with 8 bases lying between them. CDR1 and CDR2 from the germline V gene are SGHNT and YYREEE (reference sequence). The DNA for the CDR3 is TGTGCCAGCAGCTTGGAGCAGGGGAATTCACCCCTCCACTTT. It yields the protein CASSLEQGNSPLHF.

The rearrangement joins TRBV4-2 to TRBJ1-4, with 8 bases matching TRBD1. Trimming took 3 bases from V and 5 from J; bases not matched to a gene: 8. The CDR3 consists of 16 residues. Per germline, CDR1 LGHNA and CDR2 YNFKEQ. The CDR3 loop reads CASSQKGTGGNEKLFF. The DNA for the CDR3 is TGTGCCAGCAGCCAGAAGGGGACAGGAGGGAATGAAAAACTGTTTTTT.

The rearrangement joins TRBV28 to TRBJ2-6, with 7 nucleotides matching TRBD1. This CDR3 is built from 15 residues. The trim removed 5 bases at V and 2 bases at J, leaving 3 bases unmatched. Germline CDR1 MDHEN, CDR2 SYDVKM. CDR3: CASSTDRAGANVLTF. DNA of the CDR3: TGTGCCAGCAGTACTGACAGGGCTGGGGCCAACGTCCTGACTTTC.

The chain combines TRBV29-1 with TRBJ2-2, with D unresolved. The CDR3 is made up of 12 amino acids. Germline lookup yields CDR1 SQVTM and CDR2 ANQGSEA. Deletions cut 5 bases from V and 7 bases from J, with 11 bases between. CDR3: CSVRVSDGELFF. The CDR3 DNA reads as TGCAGCGTTAGGGTTTCGGACGGGGAGCTGTTTTTT.